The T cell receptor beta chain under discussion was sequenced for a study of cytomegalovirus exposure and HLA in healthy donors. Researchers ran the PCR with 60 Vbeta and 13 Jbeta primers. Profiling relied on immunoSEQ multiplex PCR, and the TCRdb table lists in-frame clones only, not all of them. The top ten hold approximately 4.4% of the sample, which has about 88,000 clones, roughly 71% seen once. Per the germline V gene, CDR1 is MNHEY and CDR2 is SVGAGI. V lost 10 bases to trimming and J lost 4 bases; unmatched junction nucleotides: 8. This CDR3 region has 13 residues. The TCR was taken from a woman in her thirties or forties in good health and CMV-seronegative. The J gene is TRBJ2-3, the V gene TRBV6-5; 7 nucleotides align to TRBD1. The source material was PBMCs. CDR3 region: CATTDRLADTQYF. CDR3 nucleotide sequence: TGTGCCACCACGGACAGGTTGGCAGATACGCAGTATTTT.